This T cell receptor (beta chain) was recovered during a study of T cells in localized non-small cell lung cancer (dated by TCRdb to the early 2020s). General notes on the study: Comparing tumors with uninvolved tumor-adjacent lungs, the study looked at the T cell repertoires of fewer than 250 patients with early-stage NSCLC. The cohort consisted of roughly 240 treatment-naive NSCLC patients whose localized lung tumors had been resected. Of the NSCLC patients, 129 were male and around 99 were female, and the mean age was around 70 years.

The CDR3 holds 15 amino acids from the cysteine to the phenylalanine. CDR3 DNA only is kept here, 45 bases in frame from base 1. Between the V and J ends, shortened by 0 bases and 5 bases respectively, the junction contains 11 bases. CDR1 and CDR2 (SGHDN, FVKESK) derive from the germline V gene. The immunoSEQ Assay was used to sequence TCR beta CDR3 regions from DNA. Regarding the original processing steps: T cell density was computed as TCR beta template counts normalized to usable DNA estimated by amplifying housekeeping genes. Using the preseqR package, richness was estimated by extrapolating to 120,000 templates for tissue samples and 400,000 templates for PBMC samples. Clonality was defined as one minus Pielou's evenness. Tissue-enriched TCRs were identified by differential abundance testing using productive amino-acid clonotypes, minimum total count 5 and alpha 0.1. The Jaccard Index and the Morisita Overlap Index were used to measure how much the repertoires overlapped between compartments. GLIPH grouped TCR beta CDR3s together with public tetramer-defined viral CDR3s, and a viral motif had to include at least three viral sequences and also show V-gene enrichment. The clones in this table, taken by TCRdb from immuneACCESS, are in-frame only. Not every clone is retained; where verified, under half of the shortfall comes from an unresolved V gene, and the cause of the rest is unknown. V and J calls and clone size are copied from that table; D and trimming were computed from the DNA. The sample data list 70,000 or so clones, and 65% to 85% of these were observed just once. 1% to 1.5% of the sample belongs to the ten largest clones.

At diagnosis, peripheral blood, uninvolved tumor-adjacent lung and tumor were collected and stored as a combination of fresh-frozen and FFPE material. For TCR repertoire profiling, blood samples were analyzed as peripheral blood mononuclear cells. This clone was counted a few times. This receptor's antigen is unknown. Qualities for individual bases were not recorded, and no much larger clone is one base off. Here is what the overall study found, with its caveats: Uninvolved tumor-adjacent lung showed the highest T cell clonality, higher than tumor, which suggests more focused antigenic responses in the uninvolved tumor-adjacent lung. Higher blood T cell density associated with longer overall survival, while higher adjacent-lung clonality associated with shorter survival. Multi-region tumor sequencing was not performed, so intratumor heterogeneity could not be excluded. Because the study design was exploratory, TCR variables were selected using unadjusted p-values without false-discovery rate correction. A median of around 60 of the top 100 tumor clones turned up in the paired uninvolved adjacent lung, and fewer than 35 of those clones also ranked among the top 100 of that same adjacent lung.

This sample comprised peripheral blood, obtained before any cancer treatment. The chain employs TRBV14 and TRBJ2-1; the D gene assignment is ambiguous. The receptor comes from a female donor over 55 with stage I lung adenocarcinoma. The DNA reads TGTGCCAGCAGCCAAGACTTGGGCGAGCACAATGAGCAGTTCTTC. Its translation reads: CASSQDLGEHNEQFF.